These 21 T cell receptor beta chains were sequenced from one sample in a study of blood T cell repertoires in COVID-19. Using immunoSEQ multiplex PCR, the repertoire was profiled, and TCRdb retains in-frame clones only, with some absent. The table lists around 230,000 clones, just over 85% of them singletons. The sample consisted of peripheral blood. The receptor source for this set is a man aged 30 to 39 who had recovered from COVID-19.

V and J are TRBV21-1 and TRBJ2-3; no DNA check was done on the table's D call, TRBD1. TRBV21-1 is labeled a pseudogene. The length of the CDR3 is 16 residues. The DNA of the CDR3 is TGTGCCAGCAGCAAACGCGACCAGGGGCGCACAGATACGCAGTATTTT. This translates into CASSKRDQGRTDTQYF.

The V gene is TRBV4-2, the J gene TRBJ2-7; 15 bases are a match to TRBD2. Germline CDR1 reads LGHNA; CDR2 reads YNFKEQ. The V segment lost 0 bases and the J segment 3 bases; nucleotides outside the gene matches: 9. This CDR3 is 19 amino acids long. CDR3 DNA: TGTGCCAGCAGCCAAGAAGGGGGACTAGCGGGGGGAAAGGTCTACGAGCAGTACTTC. Translating gives CASSQEGGLAGGKVYEQYF.

V and J are TRBV10-2 and TRBJ2-5, with 14 bases identical to TRBD2. The CDR3 is made up of 18 amino acids. The V segment lost 7 bases and the J segment 4 bases; nucleotides outside the gene matches: 14. CDR1 is WSHSY, CDR2 SAAADI, per germline. CDR3 in amino acids: CASMGPLGLAGGRETQYF. In DNA form, the CDR3 reads TGCGCCAGCATGGGTCCGCTTGGACTAGCGGGGGGTAGAGAGACCCAGTACTTC.

The chain is built from TRBV7-2 and TRBJ2-3; perhaps TRBD2 as D (5 bases). The CDR3 length is 15 residues. Germline loops: CDR1 SGHTA, CDR2 FQGNSA. V dropped 3 bases and J dropped 1 base, with 11 bases sitting between them. The CDR3 sequence is CASSFDGVGTDTQYF. The DNA for the CDR3 is TGTGCCAGCAGCTTCGACGGGGTCGGCACAGATACGCAGTATTTT.

The rearrangement uses TRBV2 and TRBJ1-3; no definite D call. Trimming cost V 7 bases and J 5 bases, with 9 bases left between them. This CDR3 spans 12 amino acids. The germline CDR1 and CDR2 sequences are SNHLY and FYNNEI. CDR3 nucleotides: TGTGCCAGCACCATGGGCCGAAACACCATATATTTT. As protein: CASTMGRNTIYF.

V usage is TRBV19 and J usage is TRBJ1-5; TRBD1 matches at 8 bases. The ends lost 8 bases at V and 2 bases at J; junction bases unmatched: 2. The CDR3 extends over 13 amino acids. The germline V gene encodes CDR1 LNHDA and CDR2 SQIVND (reference sequence). The CDR3 spells CASETGGNQPQHF. In nucleotides, the CDR3 is TGTGCCAGTGAGACAGGGGGCAATCAGCCCCAGCATTTT.

The genes are TRBV18 and TRBJ1-2; the D gene is possibly TRBD1 (6 bases). This CDR3 has 12 residues. Germline CDR1 reads KGHSH; CDR2 reads LQKENI. V dropped 0 bases and J dropped 7 bases, with 6 bases sitting between them. The CDR3 bases are TGTGCCAGCTCACCACCGGACAGTGGCTACACCTTC. Translated, it gives CASSPPDSGYTF.

Concerning this clone: The same CDR3 also results from other DNA sequences found in this sample. The V call is TRBV3-1 (or the pseudogene TRBV3-2), the J call TRBJ1-1; D is unclear. Looked up from germline, CDR1 is LGHDT and CDR2 is YNNKEL (reference sequence). This CDR3 comprises 14 residues. V lost 1 base and J 1 base, leaving 7 bases between the germline ends. CDR3 sequence: CASSQVPGNTEAFF. Here the CDR3 DNA reads TGTGCCAGCAGCCAAGTTCCGGGGAACACTGAAGCTTTCTTT.

This chain joins TRBV3-1 (or the pseudogene TRBV3-2) and TRBJ1-1; D might be TRBD1 (5 bases). This CDR3 has 13 amino acids. In germline, CDR1 is LGHDT, CDR2 YNNKEL (reference sequence). The V and J ends lost 7 bases and 3 bases respectively, with 12 bases between them. The CDR3 region has the DNA TGTGCCAGCACCACAACAGGTGACACTGAAGCTTTCTTT. This gives the protein CASTTTGDTEAFF.

The chain couples TRBV4-1 to TRBJ2-7; D is possibly TRBD2 (6 bases). Germline CDR1 MGHRA, CDR2 YSYEKL. The length of the CDR3 is 14 residues. The V gene lost 1 base and the J gene lost 3 bases, with 10 bases spanning the gap. The CDR3 sequence is CASSQGDFHYEQYF. CDR3 DNA sequence: TGCGCCAGCAGCCAAGGGGACTTCCACTACGAGCAGTACTTC.

The chain carries TRBV7-8 and TRBJ2-2; TRBD2 agrees at 7 bases. The CDR3 sequence is 18 residues long. V gave up 3 bases and J gave up 5 bases; unmatched junction bases: 15. Looked up from germline, CDR1 is SGHVS and CDR2 is FQNEAQ. CDR3 in amino acids: CASSFQRLAQFGTGELFF. CDR3 nucleotide sequence: TGTGCCAGCAGCTTCCAAAGACTAGCTCAATTCGGGACCGGGGAGCTGTTTTTT.

The chain recombines TRBV6-5 with TRBJ2-7; perhaps TRBD1 as D (7 bases). The V gene lost 0 bases and the J gene lost 3 bases, with 15 bases spanning the gap. The germline gives CDR1 MNHEY, CDR2 SVGAGI. The CDR3 loop spans 16 amino acids. The CDR3 here is CASSYSAGGSRYEQYF. The CDR3 bases are TGTGCCAGCAGTTACTCGGCAGGGGGGAGCCGCTACGAGCAGTACTTC.

The chain carries TRBV6-1 and TRBJ2-7; weak D call: TRBD1 (6 bases). CDR1 and CDR2 (germline): MNHNS, SASEGT. Trimming took 2 bases from V and 7 from J, leaving 9 bases between them. The CDR3 contains 12 residues. As DNA, the CDR3 is TGTGCCAGCAGTGAACAGGGGAGAGAGCAGTACTTC. Amino acids: CASSEQGREQYF.

The chain carries TRBV6-4 and TRBJ2-3; TRBD2 might be the D (7 bases). This CDR3 is built from 15 residues. Germline V gene sequence: CDR1 MRHNA, CDR2 SNTAGT. V was trimmed by 0 bases and J by 4 bases, leaving 11 bases between them. CDR3 sequence: CASSDSGGRADTQYF. CDR3 nucleotide sequence: TGTGCCAGCAGTGACTCCGGGGGGCGCGCAGATACGCAGTATTTT.

V usage is TRBV11-2 and J usage is TRBJ1-2; D is perhaps TRBD1 (6 bases). The CDR3 spans 16 residues. Trimming removed 2 bases at V and 0 bases at J, with 13 bases between. Per the germline V gene, CDR1 is SGHAT and CDR2 is FQNNGV. CDR3 sequence: CASSLLGTIANYGYTF. Here the CDR3 DNA reads TGTGCCAGCAGCTTACTCGGGACAATAGCTAACTATGGCTACACCTTC.

The chain has TRBV10-2 and TRBJ1-1; tentatively, D is TRBD1 (6 bases). V lost 0 bases, J lost 3 bases, and 26 bases lay in between. Germline V gives CDR1 WSHSY, CDR2 SAAADI. The CDR3 length is 20 residues. DNA of the CDR3: TGCGCCAGCAGTGAGTCAATAGACCCTATAAGAGACAGGATGGACACTGAAGCTTTCTTT. Its protein product is CASSESIDPIRDRMDTEAFF.

The V gene is TRBV2, the J gene TRBJ1-2, with D tentatively TRBD1 (6 bases). This CDR3 spans 12 amino acids. V dropped 5 bases and J dropped 8 bases, with 12 bases sitting between them. Germline CDR1 and CDR2: SNHLY and FYNNEI. The CDR3 loop is CASSLAGGGYTF. CDR3 nucleotides: TGTGCCAGCAGTTTAGCGGGGGGCGGCTACACCTTC.

The chain couples TRBV2 to TRBJ1-5, with 9 bases fitting TRBD1. The CDR3 loop spans 17 amino acids. Germline CDR1 is SNHLY and CDR2 is FYNNEI. V trimming: 5 bases; J trimming: 4 bases; junction bases outside the gene matches: 12. DNA for the CDR3: TGTGCCAGCAGTAGGCCCCTCGGACAGGGGCCTAATCAGCCCCAGCATTTT. This codes for CASSRPLGQGPNQPQHF.

This chain connects TRBV5-6 to TRBJ2-3; TRBD2 matches 8 bases. This CDR3 has 14 residues. V lost 3 bases to trimming and J lost 7 bases; unmatched junction nucleotides: 7. CDR1 and CDR2 (germline): SGHDT, YYEEEE. The CDR3 loop is CASSWGLEVNTQYF. CDR3 DNA: TGTGCCAGCAGCTGGGGACTAGAAGTTAATACGCAGTATTTT.

The chain employs TRBV11-2 and TRBJ2-3, with 7 bases that match TRBD2. The ends lost 5 bases at V and 4 bases at J; junction bases unmatched: 6. The germline V gene has CDR1 SGHAT and CDR2 FQNNGV. This CDR3 is built from 14 residues. The CDR3 is CASSVSRGADTQYF. The CDR3 region has the DNA TGTGCCAGCAGCGTGTCCCGGGGGGCAGATACGCAGTATTTT.

This clone was observed a few times. The chain uses TRBV7-2 and TRBJ2-5, with no clear D. CDR1 and CDR2 (germline): SGHTA, FQGNSA. The CDR3 covers 13 residues. V lost 7 bases and J lost 1, with 10 bases in between. The CDR3, as DNA: TGTGCCAGCACCTCCTACAGCCAAGAGACCCAGTACTTC. It yields the protein CASTSYSQETQYF. Variable domain in full (rest from reference TRBV7-2 and TRBJ2-5): GAGVSQSPSNKVTEKGKDVELRCDPISGHTALYWYRQSLGQGLEFLIYFQGNSAPDKSGLPSDRFSAERTGGSVSTLTIQRTQQEDSAVYLCASTSYSQETQYFGPGTRLLVL.